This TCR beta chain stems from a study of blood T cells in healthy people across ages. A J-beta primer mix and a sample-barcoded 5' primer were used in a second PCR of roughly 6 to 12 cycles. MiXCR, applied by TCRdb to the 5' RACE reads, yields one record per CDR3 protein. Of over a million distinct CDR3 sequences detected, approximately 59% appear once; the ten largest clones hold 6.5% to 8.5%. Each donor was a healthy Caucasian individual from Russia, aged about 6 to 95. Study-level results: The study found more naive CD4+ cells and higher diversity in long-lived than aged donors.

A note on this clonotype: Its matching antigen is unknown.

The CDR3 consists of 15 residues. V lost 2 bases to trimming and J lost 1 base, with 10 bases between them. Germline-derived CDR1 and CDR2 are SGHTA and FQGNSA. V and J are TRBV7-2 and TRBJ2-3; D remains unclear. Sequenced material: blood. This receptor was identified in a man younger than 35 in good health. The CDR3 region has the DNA TGTGCCAGCAGCTTAATGGGCGGAGGCACAGATACGCAGTATTTT. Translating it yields CASSLMGGGTDTQYF.